Given below is one TCR beta chain in context. Its antigen has not been determined. Per-base qualities were not stored, and no clone one base away is much larger. This entry is derived from a study of vaccination effects on CD4 cells after COVID-19 (dated by TCRdb to 2022 to 2024). Broadly, across the study: Across the study, the median time from the second dose to post-vaccine sampling was 72 days (range 14 to 241). SARS-CoV-2 spike-specific CD4+ TCR repertoires from before and after mRNA vaccination were compared in COVID-19 convalescent patients and in infection-naive vaccine recipients. The full study included around ten COVID-19 convalescent patients and a handful of SARS-CoV-2-naive healthy vaccine recipients. Cultures from other donors in the study were sequenced using the Oncomine TCR Beta short-read assay on an Illumina iSeq 100.

Study-wide conclusions, independent of this receptor: Limitations of the study were the small number of convalescent patients and the absence of early post-infection timepoints. Among healthy vaccine recipients, nearly all vaccine-induced clones were SARS-CoV-2 mono-reactive, and just 1 of 255 was cross-reactive with common cold coronaviruses. Both infection-induced and vaccine-induced clones contracted markedly at late post-vaccination timepoints, which is consistent with waning T cell responses.

The method was the immunoSEQ multiplex PCR assay. DNA from the cultured and isolated CD4+ T cells underwent TCR beta CDR3 sequencing. The authors' analysis ran thus. Non-productive TCR sequences were discarded, and reads were trimmed to the CDR3 region, with only CDR3s of 7 or more amino acids retained. Antigen-specific clonotypes were identified using the MANAFEST web app by comparison of expansion in peptide wells against reference cultures. Positive clones required FDR<0.05 expansion versus reference and all other wells, odds ratio above 5, and frequency above 0.1% in two replicate wells. A clonotype was called cross-reactive if it was significantly expanded both in SARS-CoV-2 spike wells and in at least one common cold coronavirus spike condition. CDR3 similarity was assessed by Levenshtein distance using the stringdist R package, and unrooted trees were constructed with ape in R 3.6.1. TCRdb's version of the immuneACCESS table is confined to in-frame rearrangements and falls short of the full clone set. An unresolved V gene accounts for under half of the shortfall where checked; the remainder is of unknown origin. For V, J and clone size, that table is used; D and trimming come from the DNA. Present in this sample are roughly 71,000 clones, about 86% of which were seen just once. Of the sample, 1.2% is held by the ten largest clones.

To identify antigen-specific CD4+ T cell clonotypes by their expansion, the ViraFEST assay first stimulated PBMC with viral peptide pools and then applied TCR sequencing. After about 9 days of culture, CD4+ T cells were isolated with the EasySep CD4+ T cell isolation kit. Each participant got two doses of an mRNA SARS-CoV-2 vaccine, either BNT162b2 or mRNA-1273. Negative nucleocapsid antibody results before and after vaccination confirmed that the healthy vaccine recipients had no prior SARS-CoV-2 infection. Each well held two million PBMC cultured in IMDM containing around 5.1% human AB serum, 8.5 to 10 IU/ml IL-2 and gentamicin, along with around 9.1 ug/ml peptides. Half of the culture medium was replaced with fresh IL-2-containing medium on days 3 and 7. Each peptide stimulation condition was cultured in triplicate wells unless otherwise noted. Using Ficoll-Paque Plus gradient centrifugation, PBMC were separated from whole blood and then either used fresh or cryopreserved at -140C. The overlapping peptide pools covered the spike proteins of SARS-CoV-2 as well as those of the common cold coronaviruses HCoV-NL63, HCoV-OC43 and HCoV-229E. The QIAamp micro DNA kit was used to extract genomic DNA from the cultured CD4+ T cells.

CDR1 and CDR2 were assigned from the germline V gene (reference sequence) as SEHNR and FQNEAQ. V is pared back by 5 bases and J by 2 bases, with 9 bases lying between the germline termini. The CDR3 sequence holds 14 residues, the cysteine and phenylalanine included. The only DNA kept is the CDR3, 42 bases in frame from the first base. Sequencing was performed on CD4+ T cells from PBMCs cultured with HCoV-229E spike peptides, taken after COVID-19 vaccination. The cell subset or site tag for this specimen amounts to: HCoV-229E spike overlapping peptide pool stimulation. The chain is assembled from TRBV7-9 and TRBJ2-2, with the D gene call left open. The TCR sequence derives from a human donor who received a COVID-19 vaccine. The nucleotides read TGTGCCAGCAGCCAGTCGGGCAACACCGGGGAGCTGTTTTTT. Translated, it gives CASSQSGNTGELFF.